The 19 T cell receptor beta chains below all came from one sample that was sequenced in a study of shared clonotypes between healthy human individuals. Assay used: immunoSEQ multiplex PCR; TCRdb lists only in-frame clones, some missing. The table has about 600,000 clones, roughly 97% seen once. Source material: naive CD4+ T cells sorted from blood. Specified subset: CD45RA+ positively selected. The source of these receptors is a woman younger than 45 in good health.

The chain uses TRBV10-2 and TRBJ2-3; no firm D call. This CDR3 spans 13 amino acids. CDR1 and CDR2 (germline): WSHSY, SAAADI. Trimming removed 4 bases from V and 1 base from J, with 6 bases in between. CDR3 sequence: CASSGPGTDTQYF. CDR3 sequence (DNA): TGCGCCAGCAGTGGCCCAGGCACAGATACGCAGTATTTT.

The rearrangement joins TRBV29-1 to TRBJ2-2, with TRBD1 as a possible D gene (7 bases). The CDR3 covers 15 residues. V dropped 3 bases and J dropped 4 bases, with 15 bases sitting between them. Germline V gene data show CDR1 as SQVTM and CDR2 as ANQGSEA. The CDR3 region is CSVEEGATSTGELFF. CDR3 nucleotide sequence: TGCAGCGTTGAGGAGGGGGCTACGAGCACCGGGGAGCTGTTTTTT.

This rearrangement joins TRBV4-1 to TRBJ1-5, with D possibly TRBD1 on 5 matching bases. The CDR3 is 16 residues long. Germline CDR1 MGHRA, CDR2 YSYEKL. V lost 1 base to trimming and J lost 2 bases, with 12 bases between them. The CDR3 sequence: CASSQVGRDRNQPQHF. CDR3 nucleotide sequence: TGCGCCAGCAGCCAAGTTGGCAGGGATCGCAATCAGCCCCAGCATTTT.

This clone came up once. The V and J genes are TRBV11-2 and TRBJ1-1; 7 positions match TRBD1. This CDR3 contains 15 residues. Trimming took 7 bases from V and 2 from J; bases not matched to a gene: 10. CDR1 and CDR2 from the germline V gene are SGHAT and FQNNGV. The CDR3 sequence: CASTRQGGTNTEAFF. CDR3 nucleotides: TGTGCCAGCACCCGACAGGGAGGAACTAACACTGAAGCTTTCTTT.

The chain employs TRBV6-1 and TRBJ2-3; D possibly corresponds to TRBD1 (5 bases). The germline V and J ends were trimmed by 2 bases and 0 bases, with 12 bases remaining between them. The length of the CDR3 is 16 residues. In germline, CDR1 is MNHNS, CDR2 SASEGT. The CDR3, as DNA: TGTGCCAGCAGTGAATTAGGGGCGAGGAGCACAGATACGCAGTATTTT. This gives the protein CASSELGARSTDTQYF.

The chain is built from TRBV18 and TRBJ1-4; the D is unclear. CDR3 length: 11 amino acids. Trimming removed 6 bases from V and 7 bases from J, with 6 bases in between. The V gene's germline CDR1 is KGHSH and CDR2 LQKENI. The CDR3 here is CASSFGEKLFF. In DNA form, the CDR3 reads TGTGCCAGCTCGTTCGGTGAAAAACTGTTTTTT.

The chain joins TRBV4-1 to TRBJ2-3, with D perhaps matching TRBD2 (5 bases). V lost 4 bases, J lost 3 bases, and 14 bases lay in between. This CDR3 has 15 residues. Per the germline V gene, CDR1 is MGHRA and CDR2 is YSYEKL. DNA for the CDR3: TGCGCCAGCAGCCTCGAAGCGGCCTTGACAGATACGCAGTATTTT. It specifies CASSLEAALTDTQYF.

J is TRBJ2-7 and V is TRBV28; perhaps TRBD2 as D (6 bases). The CDR3 is made up of 15 amino acids. The germline CDR1 and CDR2 sequences are MDHEN and SYDVKM. Trimming removed 6 bases at V and 0 bases at J, with 15 bases between. This chain's CDR3 is CASRQTRESSYEQYF. CDR3 in DNA: TGTGCCAGCAGACAAACACGGGAGAGCTCCTACGAGCAGTACTTC.

V gene TRBV19 combines with J gene TRBJ2-1; the D call may be TRBD1 or TRBD2 (6 bases each). Trimming removed 4 bases at V and 8 bases at J, with 15 bases between. Germline values: CDR1 LNHDA, CDR2 SQIVND (reference sequence). The CDR3 length is 14 residues. In DNA form, the CDR3 reads TGTGCCAGTAGTACCTCCCGAGGGGGGCATGAGCAGTTCTTC. It yields the protein CASSTSRGGHEQFF. Full variable domain (remainder filled in from reference TRBV19 and TRBJ2-1): DGGITQSPKYLFRKEGQNVTLSCEQNLNHDAMYWYRQDPGQGLRLIYYSQIVNDFQKGDIAEGYSVSREKKESFPLTVTSAQKNPTAFYLCASSTSRGGHEQFFGPGTRLTVL.

V usage is TRBV9 and J usage is TRBJ2-7, with D tentatively TRBD2 (5 bases). This CDR3 comprises 13 residues. Deletions cut 4 bases from V and 7 bases from J, with 15 bases between. The germline gives CDR1 SGDLS, CDR2 YYNGEE. The CDR3 is CASSPTRSGEQYF. In nucleotides, the CDR3 is TGTGCCAGCAGCCCGACGCGTTCGGGGGAGCAGTACTTC.

J is TRBJ1-2 and V is TRBV29-1; D gene ambiguous. The germline V gene encodes CDR1 SQVTM and CDR2 ANQGSEA. V shed 0 bases and J shed 0 bases, with 8 bases lying between them. CDR3 length equals 14 residues. For the CDR3, the DNA is TGCAGCGTTGAAGATTGGAATACTAACTATGGCTACACCTTC. Translating it yields CSVEDWNTNYGYTF.

V usage is TRBV27 and J usage is TRBJ1-5; D gene uncertain. Trimming pared 8 bases from V and 3 bases from J, leaving 17 bases between. Germline lookup yields CDR1 MNHEY and CDR2 SMNVEV (reference sequence). The CDR3 sequence is 15 residues long. The CDR3 DNA follows: TGTGCCAGCCGCCGGGAAGGACGGCTCAATCAGCCCCAGCATTTT. Translation: CASRREGRLNQPQHF.

V gene TRBV10-3 combines with J gene TRBJ2-2; the match to TRBD1 covers 10 bases. The CDR3 has 14 amino acids. CDR1 and CDR2 from the germline V gene are ENHRY and SYGVKD. Trimming at V came to 7 bases and at J to 4 bases, leaving 3 bases not matched to a gene. The CDR3 loop reads CAIKGQGITGELFF. In DNA, the CDR3 is TGTGCCATCAAGGGACAGGGGATCACCGGGGAGCTGTTTTTT.

V usage is TRBV2 and J usage is TRBJ2-1; D assignment may be TRBD1 or TRBD2 (5 bases each). The CDR3 covers 16 residues. Trimming removed 5 bases from V and 2 bases from J, with 16 bases in between. Germline V lookup: CDR1 SNHLY, CDR2 FYNNEI. CDR3 sequence reads: CASSRSGTVPYNEQFF. The CDR3 DNA follows: TGTGCCAGCAGTCGGTCCGGGACGGTACCCTACAATGAGCAGTTCTTC.

The chain carries TRBV19 and TRBJ2-6; tentative D call: TRBD2 (5 bases). The V end lost 6 bases, the J end lost 0 bases, and 12 bases lay between the germline ends. The CDR3 is 16 residues long. Germline values: CDR1 LNHDA, CDR2 SQIVND (reference sequence). The CDR3 sequence is CASRASGSSGANVLTF. CDR3 bases: TGTGCCAGTAGGGCTTCGGGGAGCTCTGGGGCCAACGTCCTGACTTTC. The full variable domain, its missing parts supplied by reference TRBV19 and TRBJ2-6, is DGGITQSPKYLFRKEGQNVTLSCEQNLNHDAMYWYRQDPGQGLRLIYYSQIVNDFQKGDIAEGYSVSREKKESFPLTVTSAQKNPTAFYLCASRASGSSGANVLTFGAGSRLTVL.

The chain recombines TRBV27 with TRBJ2-3; a weak D match, TRBD2 (6 bases). The CDR3 length is 15 residues. The germline V gene encodes CDR1 MNHEY and CDR2 SMNVEV (reference sequence). Trimming pared 5 bases from V and 4 bases from J, leaving 16 bases between. The CDR3 nucleotides are TGTGCCAGCAGTCACTGGGGAGGTGGGGCAGATACGCAGTATTTT. It encodes CASSHWGGGADTQYF.

The V and J genes are TRBV6-1 and TRBJ1-1, with 8 positions matching TRBD1. The ends lost 8 bases at V and 0 bases at J; junction bases unmatched: 5. The germline CDR1 and CDR2 sequences are MNHNS and SASEGT. This CDR3 is 14 amino acids long. The CDR3 here is CASYRDRMNTEAFF. In nucleotides, the CDR3 is TGTGCCAGCTACCGGGACAGGATGAACACTGAAGCTTTCTTT.

The CDR3 reads CASSRKALANTGELFF. CDR3 nucleotides: TGTGCCAGCAGCCGCAAGGCACTCGCGAACACCGGGGAGCTGTTTTTT. The chain is built from TRBV7-2 and TRBJ2-2, with D hard to call. Germline assignment: CDR1 SGHTA and CDR2 FQGNSA. The CDR3 covers 16 residues. Trimming pared 5 bases from V and 0 bases from J, leaving 13 bases between.

The V gene is TRBV29-1, the J gene TRBJ2-1; the match to TRBD1 covers 9 bases. Germline-derived CDR1 and CDR2 are SQVTM and ANQGSEA. This CDR3 spans 14 amino acids. After removal of 3 bases from V and 9 bases from J, the junction contained 9 bases not matched to a gene. CDR3 bases: TGCAGCGTTGAGAGAGGGACAGGGCGCGGTGAGCAGTTCTTC. It specifies CSVERGTGRGEQFF.